Given below is one T cell receptor (beta chain) in context. From germline, CDR1 is ENHRY and CDR2 SYGVKD. Trimming pared 7 bases from V and 1 base from J, leaving 7 bases between. This CDR3 contains 12 residues. This specimen belongs to a study of blood T cell repertoires in COVID-19. Profiling relied on immunoSEQ multiplex PCR, and the TCRdb table lists in-frame clones only, not all of them. The profile shows roughly 100,000 clones, about 81% of them singletons. The source material was peripheral blood. This receptor was identified in a man aged 55 to 69 with acute or convalescent COVID-19. This sequence joins TRBV10-3 and TRBJ1-1; D gene unclear. The DNA of the CDR3 is TGTGCCATCACTTCAGGGAACACTGAAGCTTTCTTT. The encoded protein is CAITSGNTEAFF.